This T cell receptor (beta chain) was recorded in a study of OX40 agonist ivuxolimab in advanced cancers. Study in general: From about 23 to 85 years was the age range, with a mean of around 57 years, and 70% to 85% were male.

Concerning this clone: Antigen: not known.

The CDR3 covers 13 residues. Germline values: CDR1 SQVTM, CDR2 ANQGSEA. V shed 6 bases and J 8 bases; nucleotides not matched to a gene: 10. Data came from immunoSEQ multiplex PCR; TCRdb stores just in-frame clones and leaves some out. The sample has about 58,000 clones, approximately 87% seen once. Study findings and constraints: CD4+ and CD8+ T cells in blood underwent clonal expansion by week 6 at 0.1 to 3.0 mg/kg. The work left the antigen specificity of expanded peripheral T cells undetermined.

The specimen was CD4+ or CD8+ T cells sorted from blood, collected in a trial of the OX40 agonist ivuxolimab. The clonotype comes from an adult with an advanced solid tumor such as melanoma, head and neck, liver or kidney cancer. V usage is TRBV29-1 and J usage is TRBJ1-2, with 9 bases that match TRBD1. The CDR3 here is CSVATQGARGYTF. CDR3 sequence (DNA): TGCAGCGTCGCAACACAGGGGGCTCGGGGCTACACCTTC.